This T cell receptor beta chain emerged from a study of lung T cells in sarcoidosis with Löfgren's syndrome. The overall study: Sarcoidosis features CD4+ T cell accumulation in bronchoalveolar lavage fluid. Study-wide points: Multiple Löfgren's syndrome patients reportedly shared TRAV12-1 and TRBV2 CDR3 motifs, suggesting public CD4+ TCRs. Versus controls, Löfgren's syndrome patients reportedly showed TRAV12-1 and TRBV2 as most expanded.

As to this clonotype: The antigen remains undetermined.

This CDR3 comprises 12 residues. Trimming stripped 7 bases from V and 4 bases from J, with 10 bases between. Germline CDR1 reads WSHSY; CDR2 reads SAAADI. A single record per CDR3 protein comes from TCRdb applying MiXCR to the reads. The repertoire holds fewer than 80,000 distinct CDR3 sequences, with over 20% as singletons. This sequence joins TRBV10-2 and TRBJ1-2; a weak D match, TRBD1 (5 bases). The receptor comes from a human donor with sarcoidosis (Löfgren's syndrome or another form), or a control subject (not recorded which). The sample taken for sequencing was CD4+ T cells from PBMCs. The CDR3: CASNQGSYGYTF. CDR3 coding DNA: TGCGCCAGCAACCAGGGTAGCTATGGCTACACCTTC.